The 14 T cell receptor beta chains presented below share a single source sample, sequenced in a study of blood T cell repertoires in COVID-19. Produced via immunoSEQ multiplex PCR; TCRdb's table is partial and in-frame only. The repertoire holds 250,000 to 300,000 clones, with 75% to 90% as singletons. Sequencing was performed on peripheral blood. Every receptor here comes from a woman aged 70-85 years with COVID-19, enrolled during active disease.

The CDR3 bases are TGCGCCAGCAGCCAAGACGGAGGTTCCGGGGAGCTGTTTTTT. Its translation: CASSQDGGSGELFF. V is TRBV4-1 and J is TRBJ2-2, with D possibly TRBD2 on 5 matching bases. Germline V lookup: CDR1 MGHRA, CDR2 YSYEKL. This CDR3 region has 14 residues. The V end was cut by 0 bases, the J end by 6 bases, with 8 bases between.

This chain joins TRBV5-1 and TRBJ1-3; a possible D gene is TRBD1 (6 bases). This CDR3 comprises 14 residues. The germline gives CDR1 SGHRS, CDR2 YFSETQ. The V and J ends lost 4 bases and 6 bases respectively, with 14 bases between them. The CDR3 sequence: CASSPGGQENTIYF. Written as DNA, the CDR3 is TGCGCCAGCAGCCCCGGGGGGCAGGAAAACACCATATATTTT.

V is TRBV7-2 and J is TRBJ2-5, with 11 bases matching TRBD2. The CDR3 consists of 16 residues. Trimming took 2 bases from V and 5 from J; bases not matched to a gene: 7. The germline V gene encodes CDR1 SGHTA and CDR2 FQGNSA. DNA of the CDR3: TGTGCCAGCAGCTTAAGTAGCGGGGGGGCCTGGGAGACCCAGTACTTC. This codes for CASSLSSGGAWETQYF.

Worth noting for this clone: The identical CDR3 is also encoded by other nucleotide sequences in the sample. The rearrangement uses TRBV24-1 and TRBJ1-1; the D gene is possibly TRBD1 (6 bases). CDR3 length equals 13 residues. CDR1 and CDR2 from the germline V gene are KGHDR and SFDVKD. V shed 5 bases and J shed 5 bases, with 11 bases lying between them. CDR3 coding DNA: TGTGCCACCAGTGGTGCAGGGGAAACTGAAGCTTTCTTT. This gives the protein CATSGAGETEAFF.

The CDR3 DNA reads as TGTGCCAGCAGCCCGGGACTAGCGGGGGGATACGAGACCCAGTACTTC. Amino acids: CASSPGLAGGYETQYF. The chain has TRBV7-9 and TRBJ2-5; 15 nucleotides align to TRBD2. The junction had 6 bases not matched to a gene; V was cut back by 5 bases and J by 5 bases. Germline-derived CDR1 and CDR2 are SEHNR and FQNEAQ (reference sequence). CDR3 length: 16 residues.

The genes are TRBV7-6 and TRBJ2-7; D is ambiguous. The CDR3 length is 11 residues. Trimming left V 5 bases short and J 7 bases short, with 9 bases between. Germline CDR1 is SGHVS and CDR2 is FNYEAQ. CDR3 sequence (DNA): TGTGCCAGCAGCCGCTACGGTGAGCAGTACTTC. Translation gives CASSRYGEQYF.

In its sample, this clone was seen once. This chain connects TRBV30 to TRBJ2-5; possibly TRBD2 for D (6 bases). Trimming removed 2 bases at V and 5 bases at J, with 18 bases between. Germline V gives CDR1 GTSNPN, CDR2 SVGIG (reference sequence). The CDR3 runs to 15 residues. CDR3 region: CAWSSTGDVVETQYF. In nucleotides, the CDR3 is TGTGCCTGGAGTTCGACGGGGGATGTGGTGGAGACCCAGTACTTC. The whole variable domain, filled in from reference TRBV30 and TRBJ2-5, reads SQTIHQWPATLVQPVGSPLSLECTVEGTSNPNLYWYRQAAGRGLQLLFYSVGIGQISSEVPQNLSASRPQDRQFILSSKKLLLSDSGFYLCAWSSTGDVVETQYFGPGTRLLVL.

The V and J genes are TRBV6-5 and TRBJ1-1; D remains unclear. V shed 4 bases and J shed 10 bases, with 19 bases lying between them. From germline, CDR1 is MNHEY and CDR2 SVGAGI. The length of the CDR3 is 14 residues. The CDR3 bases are TGTGCCAGCAGTTCCGGAGGCCCCCCGCCCCGAGCTTTCTTT. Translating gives CASSSGGPPPRAFF.

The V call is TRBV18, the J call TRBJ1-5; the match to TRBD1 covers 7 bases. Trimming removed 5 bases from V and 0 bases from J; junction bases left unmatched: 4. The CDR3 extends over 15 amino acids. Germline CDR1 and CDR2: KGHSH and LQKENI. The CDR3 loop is CASSGTDDSNQPQHF. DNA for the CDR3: TGTGCCAGCTCAGGGACAGACGATAGCAATCAGCCCCAGCATTTT.

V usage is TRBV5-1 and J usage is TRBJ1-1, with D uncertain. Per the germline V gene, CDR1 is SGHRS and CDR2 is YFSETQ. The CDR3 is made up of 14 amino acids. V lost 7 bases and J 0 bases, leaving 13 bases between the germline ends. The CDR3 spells CASSPASLNTEAFF. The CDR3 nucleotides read TGCGCCAGCTCCCCAGCGAGTTTGAACACTGAAGCTTTCTTT.

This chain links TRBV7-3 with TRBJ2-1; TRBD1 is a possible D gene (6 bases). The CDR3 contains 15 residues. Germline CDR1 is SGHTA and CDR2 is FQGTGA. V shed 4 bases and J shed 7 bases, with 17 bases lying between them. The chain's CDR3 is CASSSPNRVWNEQFF. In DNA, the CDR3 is TGTGCCAGCAGCTCTCCGAACAGGGTTTGGAATGAGCAGTTCTTC.

DNA of the CDR3: TGTGCCAGCAGCTTACCGGGACTAGCGGGGGGGCAGGGGACCCAGTACTTC. Translated: CASSLPGLAGGQGTQYF. The chain carries TRBV7-2 and TRBJ2-5; 16 bases match TRBD2. Germline V gene lookup returns CDR1 SGHTA and CDR2 FQGNSA. V was pared by 2 bases and J by 7 bases, with 7 bases of the junction left unmatched. The CDR3 contains 17 residues.

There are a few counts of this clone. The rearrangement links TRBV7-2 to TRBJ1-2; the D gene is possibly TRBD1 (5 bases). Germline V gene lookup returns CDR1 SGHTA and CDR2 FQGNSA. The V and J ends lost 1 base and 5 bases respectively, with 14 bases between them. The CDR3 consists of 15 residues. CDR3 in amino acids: CASSLGQGPSYGYTF. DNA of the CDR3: TGTGCCAGCAGCTTAGGGCAGGGTCCCTCATATGGCTACACCTTC.

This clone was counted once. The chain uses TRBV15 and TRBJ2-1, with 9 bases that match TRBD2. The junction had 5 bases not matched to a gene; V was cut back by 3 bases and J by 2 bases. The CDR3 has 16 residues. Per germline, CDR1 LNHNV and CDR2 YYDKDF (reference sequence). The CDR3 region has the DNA TGTGCCACCAGCAGTTTTAGCGGGGGAACCTACAATGAGCAGTTCTTC. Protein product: CATSSFSGGTYNEQFF.